One sample yielded the 32 T cell receptor beta chains listed below, sequenced in a study of blood T cells in healthy people across ages. PCR was performed a second time for about 7 to 12 cycles using a sample-barcoded 5' primer and a J-beta primer mix. MiXCR, applied by TCRdb to the 5' RACE reads, yields one record per CDR3 protein. Among fewer than 900,000 distinct CDR3 sequences listed, 35% to 40% were seen once. The specimen was blood. The receptor set was obtained from a man between 18 and 29 years old in good health.

Note on this clonotype: A much larger clone is a single base away; this may be a read error. V is TRBV12-3 or TRBV12-4 and J is TRBJ2-1, with D maybe TRBD2 (5 bases). The CDR3 has 14 residues. CDR3 protein: CASSLRADYNGQFF. The CDR3 DNA reads TGTGCCAGCAGTTTGAGGGCAGACTACAATGGGCAGTTCTTC.

This chain connects TRBV6-2 or TRBV6-3 to TRBJ2-4; 8 bases align to TRBD1. Germline V CDR1 and CDR2: MNHEY, SVGEGT. V lost 2 bases to trimming and J lost 0 bases; unmatched junction nucleotides: 6. CDR3 length: 17 residues. The CDR3 reads CASSYADRVVAKNIQYF. As DNA, the CDR3 is TGTGCCAGCAGTTACGCGGACAGGGTGGTAGCCAAAAACATTCAGTACTTC.

CDR3 bases: TGTGCCAGCAGCTTGGGATCGGACACACGATCCTACGAGCAGTACTTC. Translation: CASSLGSDTRSYEQYF. The chain has TRBV5-5 and TRBJ2-5, with D possibly being TRBD1 (5 bases). The last part of the DNA fits TRBJ2-7 better; the J call may be wrong. CDR1 SGHKS and CDR2 YYEKEE come from the germline V gene (reference sequence). This CDR3 is 16 amino acids long.

This clonotype showed up just a few times. The chain combines TRBV11-2 with TRBJ2-7; 9 bases agree with TRBD2. This CDR3 is built from 15 residues. Germline CDR1 reads SGHAT; CDR2 reads FQNNGV. V shed 3 bases, J shed 5 bases, and the junction held 8 bases outside the gene matches. The CDR3 DNA reads TGTGCCAGCAGCTTTGACGCGGGGGGGAGAAACGAGCAGTACTTC. Translating it yields CASSFDAGGRNEQYF.

The V gene is TRBV9, the J gene TRBJ1-4; D not resolved. V lost 0 bases and J lost 4, with 10 bases in between. The CDR3 is 15 residues long. CDR1 and CDR2 from the germline V gene are SGDLS and YYNGEE. As DNA, the CDR3 is TGTGCCAGCAGCGTAGGCGAACAGAATAATGAAAAACTGTTTTTT. It specifies CASSVGEQNNEKLFF. The whole variable domain, remainder taken from reference TRBV9 and TRBJ1-4, is DSGVTQTPKHLITATGQRVTLRCSPRSGDLSVYWYQQSLDQGLQFLIQYYNGEERAKGNILERFSAQQFPDLHSELNLSSLELGDSALYFCASSVGEQNNEKLFFGSGTQLSVL.

About this clonotype itself: The junction departs from germline at one end; a sequencing error may be responsible. The chain employs TRBV7-2 and TRBJ2-5; no firm D call. The CDR3 has 12 residues. Germline loops: CDR1 SGHTA, CDR2 FQGNSA. DNA for the CDR3: TGTGCCAACAGCCACGACATGGAGACCCAGTACTTC. Amino acids: CANSHDMETQYF.

This clonotype turned up a few times. The CDR3: CASSPHPNLLHF. As DNA, the CDR3 is TGTGCCAGCAGCCCTCACCCTAATCTCCTCCACTTT. The chain links TRBV6-2 or TRBV6-3 to TRBJ1-6; no reliable D call. Germline V gene sequence: CDR1 MNHEY, CDR2 SVGEGT. Trimming pared 6 bases from V and 15 bases from J, leaving 15 bases between. The CDR3 is made up of 12 amino acids.

The chain employs TRBV4-2 and TRBJ1-5; 7 bases are a match to TRBD1. The CDR3 covers 14 residues. The germline CDR1 and CDR2 sequences are LGHNA and YNFKEQ. V shed 3 bases, J shed 5 bases, and the junction held 4 bases outside the gene matches. CDR3 sequence: CASSQSGQHQPQHF. The CDR3 DNA reads as TGTGCCAGCAGCCAGTCGGGACAGCATCAGCCCCAGCATTTT.

The rearrangement joins TRBV28 to TRBJ2-7, with D perhaps TRBD2 (7 bases). The V end was cut by 3 bases, the J end by 3 bases, with 9 bases between. Per the germline V gene, CDR1 is MDHEN and CDR2 is SYDVKM. The CDR3 has 13 amino acids. CDR3 in DNA: TGTGCCAGCAGTTTGGGGGGGCACTACGAGCAGTACTTC. Translation gives CASSLGGHYEQYF.

On this clonotype: One base away lies a much larger clone, so this may be a sequencing read error. The V call is TRBV9, the J call TRBJ2-3; 7 bases agree with TRBD1. This CDR3 comprises 14 residues. The J segment lost 5 bases and the V segment lost 4 bases, leaving 7 bases of the junction unmatched. CDR1 and CDR2 (germline): SGDLS, YYNGEE. The CDR3 coding sequence is TGTGCCAGCAGCCAGGTGACAGGGCTAGATACGCAGTATTTT. It translates to CASSQVTGLDTQYF. Combining the CDR3 with reference TRBV9 and TRBJ2-3 gives the whole variable domain DSGVTQTPKHLITATGQRVTLRCSPRSGDLSVYWYQQSLDQGLQFLIQYYNGEERAKGNILERFSAQQFPDLHSELNLSSLELGDSALYFCASSQVTGLDTQYFGPGTRLTVL.

This clonotype was detected many times. Being one base from a much bigger clone, this may be a read error. The chain uses TRBV5-1 and TRBJ2-5; 11 bases align to TRBD2. The CDR3 is 15 residues long. CDR1 is SGHRS, CDR2 YFSETQ, per germline. J gave up 11 bases and V 0 bases, and 9 bases lay outside the gene matches. The CDR3 loop is CASSLAASGGKVQYF. CDR3 nucleotides: TGCGCCAGCAGCTTGGCCGCTAGCGGGGGGAAAGTGCAGTACTTC.

The chain is built from TRBV6-1 and TRBJ1-2, with D unclear. Germline V gene sequence: CDR1 MNHNS, CDR2 SASEGT. The CDR3 spans 12 residues. Trimming removed 4 bases at V and 3 bases at J, with 6 bases between. The CDR3 DNA reads TGTGCCAGCAGTGCTCGGTACTATGGCTACACCTTC. Translated: CASSARYYGYTF.

This clonotype was counted between two and nine times. The chain has TRBV7-6 and TRBJ1-2, with D maybe TRBD1 (6 bases). The germline V and J ends were trimmed by 7 bases and 6 bases, with 24 bases remaining between them. CDR3 length: 16 residues. The germline CDR1 and CDR2 sequences are SGHVS and FNYEAQ. The CDR3 DNA follows: TGTGCCAGCACCCCCACCTTAGGGCCAGGGGAGGATGGCTACACCTTC. It codes for CASTPTLGPGEDGYTF.

This clonotype was detected only a few times. V gene TRBV12-3 or TRBV12-4 combines with J gene TRBJ2-5; the match to TRBD1 covers 10 bases. With 5 bases clipped from V and 2 bases from J, the junction kept 5 bases outside the gene matches. CDR3 size: 15 residues. The CDR3 is CASSPPGQGQETQYF. The DNA for the CDR3 is TGTGCCAGCAGTCCACCGGGACAGGGGCAAGAGACCCAGTACTTC.

The J gene is TRBJ1-2, the V gene TRBV5-1, with D possibly matching TRBD1 (5 bases). Trimming cost V 4 bases and J 5 bases, with 12 bases left between them. CDR3 size: 13 residues. CDR1 SGHRS and CDR2 YFSETQ come from the germline V gene. The CDR3 bases are TGCGCCAGCAGCATAGGGGACCGGTATGGCTACACCTTC. Residues: CASSIGDRYGYTF.

This clonotype was seen a few times. The chain recombines TRBV9 with TRBJ1-4, with D possibly matching TRBD1 (6 bases). Germline V gene sequence: CDR1 SGDLS, CDR2 YYNGEE. The CDR3 sequence is 15 residues long. Trimming removed 3 bases at V and 5 bases at J, with 14 bases between. The CDR3 nucleotides read TGTGCCAGCAGCGACAGGGATGGGACGAATGAAAAACTGTTTTTT. Amino acid sequence: CASSDRDGTNEKLFF. The full variable domain, its missing parts supplied by reference TRBV9 and TRBJ1-4, is DSGVTQTPKHLITATGQRVTLRCSPRSGDLSVYWYQQSLDQGLQFLIQYYNGEERAKGNILERFSAQQFPDLHSELNLSSLELGDSALYFCASSDRDGTNEKLFFGSGTQLSVL.

CDR3: CASSVRSGTTGELFF. The CDR3 DNA is TGTGCCAGCAGCGTAAGAAGCGGTACTACCGGGGAGCTGTTTTTT. The chain uses TRBV9 and TRBJ2-2, with a possible D match to TRBD2 (5 bases). This CDR3 has 15 amino acids. Trimming removed 1 base at V and 5 bases at J, with 12 bases between. Germline CDR1 reads SGDLS; CDR2 reads YYNGEE.

The chain couples TRBV6-1 to TRBJ1-5; 7 nucleotides align to TRBD1. Trimming took 3 bases from V and 7 from J; bases not matched to a gene: 9. Germline values: CDR1 MNHNS, CDR2 SASEGT. The CDR3 consists of 15 residues. CDR3 coding DNA: TGTGCCAGCAGTGATCGACAGGGCGTAGGGCAGCCCCAGCATTTT. It encodes CASSDRQGVGQPQHF.

This clonotype was picked up many times. In nucleotides, the CDR3 is TGTGCCAGCAGCCAAGATCGGCGGCGGGGGCTCAACACAGATACGCAGTATTTT. This gives the protein CASSQDRRRGLNTDTQYF. The V call is TRBV4-2, the J call TRBJ2-3; D might be TRBD2 (7 bases). Trimming left V 0 bases short and J 2 bases short, with 18 bases between. The CDR3 consists of 18 residues. The germline gives CDR1 LGHNA, CDR2 YNFKEQ.

The CDR3 DNA sequence: TGTGCCAGCAGGCCATCAGGGGGCACGGATTCACCCCTCCACTTT. Amino acids: CASRPSGGTDSPLHF. The chain joins TRBV25-1 to TRBJ1-6, with TRBD1 matching over 8 bases. Germline CDR1 MGHDK, CDR2 SYGVNS. The CDR3 covers 15 residues. After removal of 6 bases from V and 8 bases from J, the junction contained 9 bases not matched to a gene.

This clonotype was seen once. This rearrangement joins TRBV7-2 to TRBJ1-5, with TRBD1 matching 11 bases. The CDR3 is made up of 15 amino acids. CDR1 is SGHTA, CDR2 FQGNSA, per germline. The V segment lost 1 base and the J segment 9 bases; nucleotides outside the gene matches: 5. The CDR3 loop is CASSLEGTGGRPQHF. Here the CDR3 DNA reads TGTGCCAGCAGCTTAGAGGGGACAGGGGGTAGGCCCCAGCATTTT.

The gene calls are TRBV20-1 and TRBJ2-7; the D gene could be TRBD1 or TRBD2 (5 bases each). The germline V gene has CDR1 DFQATT and CDR2 SNEGSKA (reference sequence). V lost 3 bases to trimming and J lost 2 bases, with 14 bases between them. This CDR3 comprises 14 residues. CDR3 nucleotide sequence: TGCAGTGCTAGTGTGGGGACGGTGGCCTACGAGCAGTACTTC. Its protein is CSASVGTVAYEQYF.

The chain links TRBV2 to TRBJ2-7, with 9 bases identical to TRBD1. CDR3 length equals 13 residues. CDR1 is SNHLY and CDR2 is FYNNEI in the germline V gene. V shed 4 bases, J shed 6 bases, and the junction held 4 bases outside the gene matches. CDR3 bases: TGTGCCAGCAGTGCGCGGACAGGGGCCGAGCAGTACTTC. Amino acid sequence: CASSARTGAEQYF.

V gene TRBV12-3 or TRBV12-4 combines with J gene TRBJ2-1; D is unresolved. The CDR3 consists of 14 residues. V was trimmed by 1 base and J by 3 bases, leaving 7 bases between them. The CDR3, as DNA: TGTGCCAGCAGTTTAGAGGTGTACTACAATGAGCAGTTCTTC. Its translation is CASSLEVYYNEQFF.

J is TRBJ2-4 and V is TRBV5-1; the match to TRBD2 covers 7 bases. The DNA matches TRBJ2-7 better at its end, which makes the J call doubtful. Germline values: CDR1 SGHRS, CDR2 YFSETQ. The CDR3 loop spans 13 amino acids. The CDR3 region has the DNA TGCGCCTCAGCGGTCGGCGGGAGTGGCGAGCAGTACTTC. It codes for CASAVGGSGEQYF.

The chain couples TRBV10-3 to TRBJ2-5; D ambiguous. The CDR3 is 12 amino acids. V lost 0 bases, J lost 11 bases, and 10 bases lay in between. CDR1 ENHRY and CDR2 SYGVKD come from the germline V gene. The CDR3 loop reads CAISESLDEQYF. CDR3 DNA sequence: TGTGCCATCAGTGAGTCGTTGGATGAGCAGTACTTC.

The genes are TRBV20-1 and TRBJ2-5, with 9 bases aligning to TRBD1. Germline trimming cut 2 bases from V and 11 bases from J; bases unmatched to any gene: 12. The CDR3 contains 14 residues. Germline V gene lookup returns CDR1 DFQATT and CDR2 SNEGSKA (reference sequence). CDR3 residues: CSARPLGQGNEQYF. The CDR3 DNA reads TGCAGTGCTAGACCCCTGGGACAGGGCAATGAGCAGTACTTC.

This clonotype was seen a few times. The chain combines TRBV20-1 with TRBJ1-1, with 7 bases identical to TRBD1. The CDR3 consists of 13 residues. Germline CDR1 and CDR2: DFQATT and SNEGSKA (reference sequence). The trim removed 5 bases at V and 10 bases at J, leaving 13 bases unmatched. CDR3 sequence (DNA): TGCAGTGCTGCTCAGGGGGTAGTTCGGGGAGCTTTCTTT. The encoded protein is CSAAQGVVRGAFF.

This clonotype was seen a handful of times. The chain uses TRBV11-2 and TRBJ2-1; a weak D match, TRBD2 (8 bases). This CDR3 is built from 17 residues. V was pared by 2 bases and J by 9 bases, with 23 bases between. Germline CDR1 reads SGHAT; CDR2 reads FQNNGV. The CDR3 coding sequence is TGTGCCAGCAGCTTACAACAACCGGGACTAGGGGGCAGTGAGCAGTTCTTC. Residues: CASSLQQPGLGGSEQFF.

The chain carries TRBV14 and TRBJ2-4; 10 nucleotides align to TRBD2. Germline-derived CDR1 and CDR2 are SGHDN and FVKESK. J was trimmed by 4 bases and V by 4 bases; bases with no gene match: 4. The CDR3 is 15 amino acids. As DNA, the CDR3 is TGTGCCAGCAGCCTTAGCGGGGGGCTAAAAAACATTCAGTACTTC. Amino acid sequence: CASSLSGGLKNIQYF.

The genes are TRBV20-1 and TRBJ2-1; weak D call: TRBD1 (5 bases). CDR3 length equals 16 residues. Trimming cost V 0 bases and J 1 base, with 13 bases left between them. Germline CDR1 DFQATT, CDR2 SNEGSKA (reference sequence). The CDR3 region has the DNA TGCAGTGCTAGAGATCAGGGTTCTTCGTCCTACAATGAGCAGTTCTTC. Its translation is CSARDQGSSSYNEQFF.

The chain couples TRBV5-1 to TRBJ2-3, with 8 bases matching TRBD1. The length of the CDR3 is 15 residues. Looked up from germline, CDR1 is SGHRS and CDR2 is YFSETQ. V was pared by 4 bases and J by 5 bases, with 9 bases of the junction left unmatched. CDR3 sequence: CASSEVQGAGDTQYF. In DNA, the CDR3 is TGCGCCAGCAGCGAAGTTCAGGGGGCGGGAGATACGCAGTATTTT.